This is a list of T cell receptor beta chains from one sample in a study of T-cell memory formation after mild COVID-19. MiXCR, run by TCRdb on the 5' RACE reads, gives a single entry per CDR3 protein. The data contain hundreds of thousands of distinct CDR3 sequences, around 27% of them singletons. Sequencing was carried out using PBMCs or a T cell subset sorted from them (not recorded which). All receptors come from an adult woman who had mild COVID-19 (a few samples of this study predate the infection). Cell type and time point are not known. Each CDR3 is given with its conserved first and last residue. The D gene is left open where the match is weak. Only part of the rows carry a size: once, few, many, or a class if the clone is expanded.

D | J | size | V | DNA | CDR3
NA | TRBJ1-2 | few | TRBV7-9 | TGTGCCAGCGGCCGGGGGATCAATCCTAACTATGGCTACACCTTC | CASGRGINPNYGYTF
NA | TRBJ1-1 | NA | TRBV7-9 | TGTGCCAGCAGCGCCCTAACCGACAGGAAAAACACTGAAGCTTTCTTT | CASSALTDRKNTEAFF
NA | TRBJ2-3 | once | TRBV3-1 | TGTGCCAGCAGCCATTCTGGGTGGACAGATACGCAGTATTTT | CASSHSGWTDTQYF
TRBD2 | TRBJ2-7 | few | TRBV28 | TGTGCCAGCAGTCAGGCCGGGACTAGCGGAACCCCGAGAAACTACGAGCAGTACTTC | CASSQAGTSGTPRNYEQYF
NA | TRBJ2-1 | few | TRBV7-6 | TGTGCCAGCAGCCCTCAGGAGGGACTCAATGAGCAGTTCTTC | CASSPQEGLNEQFF
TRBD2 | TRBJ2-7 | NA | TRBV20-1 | TGCAGTGCCGGAGCGGGAGGGCCCTCCGAGCAGTACTTC | CSAGAGGPSEQYF
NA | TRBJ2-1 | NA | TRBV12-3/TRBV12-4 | TGTGCCAGCAGTCCGCAGAGGGGCGCCTACAATGAGCAGTTCTTC | CASSPQRGAYNEQFF
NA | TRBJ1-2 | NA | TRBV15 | TGTGCCACCAGCAGAGATCGGGGGATCTATGGCTACACCTTC | CATSRDRGIYGYTF
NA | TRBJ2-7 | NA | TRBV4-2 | TGTGCCAGCAGCCAAGATGGACGGGTAGAATACGAGCAGTACTTC | CASSQDGRVEYEQYF
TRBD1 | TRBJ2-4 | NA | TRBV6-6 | TGTGCCAGCACCGACAGGGGCAACATTCAGTACTTC | CASTDRGNIQYF
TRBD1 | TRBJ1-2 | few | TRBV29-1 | TGCAGCGTTGTGACAGGGATTAATGGCTACACCTTC | CSVVTGINGYTF
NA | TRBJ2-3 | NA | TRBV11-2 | TGTGCCAGCAGCTTAGTATTGTGGCGGGGAGTTAACACAGATACGCAGTATTTT | CASSLVLWRGVNTDTQYF
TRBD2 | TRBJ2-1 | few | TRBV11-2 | TGTGCCAGCAGCTTAGAGCGGGGGGGAAACAATGAGCAGTTCTTC | CASSLERGGNNEQFF
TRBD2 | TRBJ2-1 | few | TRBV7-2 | TGTGCCAGCAGCTTGCCCATCGGACTAGCGGGAGTGGATGAGCAGTTCTTC | CASSLPIGLAGVDEQFF
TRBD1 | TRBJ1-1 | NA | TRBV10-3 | TGTGCCATCAGTGTTATCTTCCGGACAGGGCGCCCGTCTCCTGAAGCTTTCTTT | CAISVIFRTGRPSPEAFF
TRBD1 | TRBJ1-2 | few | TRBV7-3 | TGTGCCAGCAGCGCCGGGACAGGGGGAGGGAACTACACCTTC | CASSAGTGGGNYTF
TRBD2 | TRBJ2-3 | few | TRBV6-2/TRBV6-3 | TGTGCCAGCAGTTACTGTCTAGCGGGGCCAGAGTGTACGCAGTATTTT | CASSYCLAGPECTQYF
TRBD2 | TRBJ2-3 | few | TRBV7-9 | TGTGCCAGCAGCTTAGTTCCAGCGGGAGCGTCAGATACGCAGTATTTT | CASSLVPAGASDTQYF
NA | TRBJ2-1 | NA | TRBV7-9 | TGTGCCAGCAGCGGCCGGACACCGAACAATGAGCAGTTCTTC | CASSGRTPNNEQFF
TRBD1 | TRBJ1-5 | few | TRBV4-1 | TGCGCCAGCAGCCAAAGACAGGGTGATCAGCCCCAGCATTTT | CASSQRQGDQPQHF
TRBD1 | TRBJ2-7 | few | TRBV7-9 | TGTGCCAGCAGGCCTCTTACCGGGACAGGGGAAGGGGAGCAGTACTTC | CASRPLTGTGEGEQYF
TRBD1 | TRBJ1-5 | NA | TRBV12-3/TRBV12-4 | TGTGCCAGCAGTTTCGAGGGACAGGGGTTGCAGCCCCAGCATTTT | CASSFEGQGLQPQHF
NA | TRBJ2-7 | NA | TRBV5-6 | TGTGCCAGCAGCTTGTTACTCCTCTCCTACGAGCAGTACTTC | CASSLLLLSYEQYF
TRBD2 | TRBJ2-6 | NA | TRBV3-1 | TGTGCCAGCAGCCTGACTAGCGGGGGGCCGCTTGGAGGGGCCAACGTCCTGACTTTC | CASSLTSGGPLGGANVLTF
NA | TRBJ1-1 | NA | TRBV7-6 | TGTGCCAGCAGCTTAGGGCAAGAAGCTTTCTTT | CASSLGQEAFF
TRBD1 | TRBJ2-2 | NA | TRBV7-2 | TGTGCCAGCAGCAGAGACAGGGGGCCCGGGGAGCTGTTTTTT | CASSRDRGPGELFF
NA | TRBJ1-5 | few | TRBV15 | TGTGCCACCAGCAGAGTCGGGGACCTAATTAATCAGCCCCAGCATTTT | CATSRVGDLINQPQHF
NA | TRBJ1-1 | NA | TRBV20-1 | TGCAGTGTTCCGGGGGTCACTGAAGCTTTCTTT | CSVPGVTEAFF
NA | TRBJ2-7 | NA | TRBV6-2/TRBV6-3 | TGTGCCAGCAGTATCAACAGGGATTCCTACGAGCAGTACTTC | CASSINRDSYEQYF
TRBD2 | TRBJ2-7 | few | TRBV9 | TGTGCCAGCAGCGCAGCGGGGGGGCTATACGAGCAGTACTTC | CASSAAGGLYEQYF
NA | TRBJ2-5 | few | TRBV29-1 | TGCAGCGTTGACGGAGAAGAAGAGACCCAGTACTTC | CSVDGEEETQYF
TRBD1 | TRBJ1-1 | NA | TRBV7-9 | TGTGCCAGCAAAATGGTCAGGGGGCACGGGGCTTTCTTT | CASKMVRGHGAFF
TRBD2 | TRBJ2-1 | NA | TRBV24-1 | TGTGCCACCAGTGATCCCGCCAGGGGACTAGCGGGTAATGAGCAGTTCTTC | CATSDPARGLAGNEQFF
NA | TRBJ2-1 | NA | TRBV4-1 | TGCGCCAGCAGCCAAGATAGTAGGGGACTCTCTCAGCAGTTCTTC | CASSQDSRGLSQQFF
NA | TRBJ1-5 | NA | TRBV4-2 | TGTGCCAGCAGCCAAGATATGGCGGGCCATAGCAATCAGCCCCAGCATTTT | CASSQDMAGHSNQPQHF
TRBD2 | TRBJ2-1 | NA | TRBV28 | TGTGCCAGCAGTCCCTTACTAGCGGGAGATAGGTACAATGAGCAGTTCTTC | CASSPLLAGDRYNEQFF
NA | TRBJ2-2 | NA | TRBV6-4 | TGTGCCAGCAGCGCTAATTCCCCCCCCGGGGAGCTGTTTTTT | CASSANSPPGELFF
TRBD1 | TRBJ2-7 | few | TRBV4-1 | TGCGCCAGCAGCCAAGATACACGTGGCAGGGGGATGCAGTACTTC | CASSQDTRGRGMQYF
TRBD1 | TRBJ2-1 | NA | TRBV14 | TGTGCCAGCAGCCAAGATGTCATGTGGACAGGGTTGTTCTTC | CASSQDVMWTGLFF
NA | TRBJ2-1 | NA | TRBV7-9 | TGTGCCAGCAGCTTAATCGGTCTAGCAGAGTACAATGAGCAGTTCTTC | CASSLIGLAEYNEQFF
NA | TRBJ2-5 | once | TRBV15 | TGTGCCACCAGCAGAGAGGGTAAAGAGACCCAGTACTTC | CATSREGKETQYF
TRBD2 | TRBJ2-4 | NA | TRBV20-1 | TGCAGTGCTAGACTGGCTAGCGGGAGGGCCGACATTCAGTACTTC | CSARLASGRADIQYF
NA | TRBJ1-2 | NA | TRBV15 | TGTGCCACCAGCAGAGATTATGGGGGCGATGGCTACACCTTC | CATSRDYGGDGYTF
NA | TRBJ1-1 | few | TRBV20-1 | TGCAGTGCTAGACCCACTTCTGAAGCTTTCTTT | CSARPTSEAFF
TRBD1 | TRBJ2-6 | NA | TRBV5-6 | TGTGCCAGCAGCTTGATGGGACAGGCAAGAGTAGGGGCCAACGTCCTGACTTTC | CASSLMGQARVGANVLTF
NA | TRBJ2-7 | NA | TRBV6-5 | TGTGCCAGCAGTTACTCGTACAGGGCTGGCGAGCAGTACTTC | CASSYSYRAGEQYF
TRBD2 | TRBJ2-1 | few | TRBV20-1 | TGCAGTGCTAGATCGACTAGCGGGGATTACAATGAGCAGTTCTTC | CSARSTSGDYNEQFF
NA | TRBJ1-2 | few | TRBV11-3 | TGTGCCAGCAGCTTTATGGGCAGGGGAAGCGTTGGCTACACCTTC | CASSFMGRGSVGYTF
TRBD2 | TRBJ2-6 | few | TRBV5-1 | TGCGCCAGCAGGACGACTAGCGGTTTCTCTGGGGCCAACGTCCTGACTTTC | CASRTTSGFSGANVLTF
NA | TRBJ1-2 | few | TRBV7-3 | TGTGCCAGCAGCTTAGGTGGGGGCCTTGGCTACACCTTC | CASSLGGGLGYTF
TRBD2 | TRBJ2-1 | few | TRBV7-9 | TGTGCCAGCAGCCTACTAGCGGGGGTTTTCTACAATGAGCAGTTCTTC | CASSLLAGVFYNEQFF
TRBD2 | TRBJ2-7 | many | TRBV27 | TGTGCCAGCCGAGCGGGGAGCACCTCCTACGAGCAGTACTTC | CASRAGSTSYEQYF
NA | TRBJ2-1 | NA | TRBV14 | TGTGCCAGCACCCCTGGGTCGAGCTCCTACAATGAGCAGTTCTTC | CASTPGSSSYNEQFF
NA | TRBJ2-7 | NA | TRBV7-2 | TGTGCCAGCAGCTCGCGAACGAAGTACGAGCAGTACTTC | CASSSRTKYEQYF
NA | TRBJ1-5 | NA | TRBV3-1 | TGTGCCAGCAGCCAAGGCAGGGGACTGAATCAGCCCCAGCATTTT | CASSQGRGLNQPQHF
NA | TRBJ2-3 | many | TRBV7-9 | TGTGCCAGCAGCTCCAGGGGAGATACGCAGTATTTT | CASSSRGDTQYF
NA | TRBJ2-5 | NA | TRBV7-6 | TGTGCCAGCAGCCCCGGGCCCTTAAAGACCCAGTACTTC | CASSPGPLKTQYF